One sample yielded the 17 T cell receptor beta chains listed below, sequenced in a study of T cell changes during pregnancy in multiple sclerosis. Produced via immunoSEQ multiplex PCR; TCRdb's table is partial and in-frame only. The repertoire holds around 36,000 clones, with roughly nine tenths as singletons. Sample: CD8+ T cells from peripheral blood mononuclear cells, taken before pregnancy. These receptors came from a female donor with multiple sclerosis, enrolled in a pregnancy study.

This sequence joins TRBV20-1 and TRBJ1-1, with unresolved D. V shed 4 bases and J shed 11 bases, with 11 bases lying between them. Germline V gene sequence: CDR1 DFQATT, CDR2 SNEGSKA (reference sequence). This CDR3 comprises 10 residues. CDR3 region: CSAKAVLAFF. CDR3 bases: TGCAGTGCTAAGGCGGTTTTGGCTTTCTTT.

The V and J genes are TRBV4-3 and TRBJ2-3; the D is unclear. The CDR3 is 15 residues long. Germline V CDR1 and CDR2: LGHNA, YSLEER. Trimming left V 6 bases short and J 0 bases short, with 13 bases between. CDR3 sequence (DNA): TGCGCCAGCAGAGGAAGCGTTACTAGCACAGATACGCAGTATTTT. This sequence encodes CASRGSVTSTDTQYF.

This chain joins TRBV14 and TRBJ2-3; 7 nucleotides line up with TRBD2. The CDR3 totals 16 residues. The junction had 6 bases not matched to a gene; V was cut back by 0 bases and J by 3 bases. CDR1 and CDR2 (germline): SGHDN, FVKESK. The chain's CDR3 is CASSQDLRGRTDTQYF. Written as DNA, the CDR3 is TGTGCCAGCAGCCAAGATCTTCGCGGGAGAACAGATACGCAGTATTTT. The entire variable domain, with the rest obtained from reference TRBV14 and TRBJ2-3, is as follows: EAGVTQFPSHSVIEKGQTVTLRCDPISGHDNLYWYRRVMGKEIKFLLHFVKESKQDESGMPNNRFLAERTGGTYSTLKVQPAELEDSGVYFCASSQDLRGRTDTQYFGPGTRLTVL.

The chain uses TRBV6-5 and TRBJ1-1; 9 nucleotides align to TRBD1. Per the germline V gene, CDR1 is MNHEY and CDR2 is SVGAGI. CDR3 length: 13 amino acids. J gave up 6 bases and V 2 bases, and 1 base lay outside the gene matches. The chain's CDR3 is CASSYGTGSEAFF. DNA of the CDR3: TGTGCCAGCAGTTACGGGACAGGGTCTGAAGCTTTCTTT.

The chain carries TRBV5-4 and TRBJ2-1; a weak D match, TRBD2 (5 bases). The germline V gene encodes CDR1 SGHNT and CDR2 YYREEE (reference sequence). The CDR3 sequence is 15 residues long. Trimming shortened V by 7 bases and J by 0 bases, and 14 bases separated the two germline ends. CDR3 nucleotide sequence: TGTGCCAGCTTCAACCCGGGGAGCTCCTACAATGAGCAGTTCTTC. The encoded protein is CASFNPGSSYNEQFF.

The genes are TRBV6-6 and TRBJ2-7, with 11 positions matching TRBD2. The ends lost 5 bases at V and 4 bases at J; junction bases unmatched: 7. Germline V gene data show CDR1 as MNHNY and CDR2 as SVGAGI (reference sequence). This CDR3 comprises 15 residues. The CDR3 DNA follows: TGTGCCAGCAGTAGGGGACTAGCGGAATTTTACGAGCAGTACTTC. It codes for CASSRGLAEFYEQYF.

The chain joins TRBV5-6 to TRBJ2-7; 11 positions match TRBD2. Germline CDR1 reads SGHDT; CDR2 reads YYEEEE. Trimming took 4 bases from V and 7 from J; bases not matched to a gene: 13. The CDR3 spans 16 residues. Here the CDR3 DNA reads TGTGCCAGCAGCCCCCGGACTAGCGGGTTCGTTTGGGAGCAGTACTTC. This encodes CASSPRTSGFVWEQYF.

V usage is TRBV25-1 and J usage is TRBJ2-7, with 8 bases aligning to TRBD2. V gave up 5 bases and J gave up 4 bases; unmatched junction bases: 4. The V gene's germline CDR1 is MGHDK and CDR2 SYGVNS. The CDR3 covers 13 residues. The CDR3 sequence: CASSSGGPYEQYF. CDR3 nucleotides: TGTGCCAGCAGTTCGGGAGGGCCTTACGAGCAGTACTTC.

CDR3 residues: CASSLEADVREKLFF. The CDR3, as DNA: TGTGCCAGCAGCTTAGAAGCCGACGTGCGGGAAAAACTGTTTTTT. The rearrangement links TRBV7-9 to TRBJ1-4; D gene unclear. V lost 1 base, J lost 8 bases, and 14 bases lay in between. CDR3 length: 15 residues. Germline V CDR1 and CDR2: SEHNR, FQNEAQ (reference sequence).

This chain links TRBV7-6 with TRBJ2-1; 9 bases map to TRBD1. The CDR3 has 15 amino acids. The V segment lost 3 bases and the J segment 7 bases; nucleotides outside the gene matches: 7. The germline CDR1 and CDR2 sequences are SGHVS and FNYEAQ. CDR3 in DNA: TGTGCCAGCAGCTTGGACAGGGGCAGCGGGAATGAGCAGTTCTTC. Its protein is CASSLDRGSGNEQFF.

The chain links TRBV19 to TRBJ2-2; D perhaps matches TRBD1 (6 bases). The CDR3 runs 14 residues. V shed 5 bases and J shed 3 bases, with 10 bases lying between them. From germline, CDR1 is LNHDA and CDR2 SQIVND (reference sequence). This CDR3 reads CASSAPGDTGELFF. DNA for the CDR3: TGTGCCAGTAGTGCCCCAGGGGACACCGGGGAGCTGTTTTTT.

The V call is TRBV11-2, the J call TRBJ2-7; TRBD2 matches 14 bases. The J segment lost 10 bases and the V segment lost 4 bases, leaving 6 bases of the junction unmatched. Germline V gives CDR1 SGHAT, CDR2 FQNNGV. This CDR3 is built from 14 residues. The CDR3 nucleotides are TGTGCCAGCAGCTCGACTAGCGGGAGGGCGGGACAGTACTTC. Protein: CASSSTSGRAGQYF.

The genes are TRBV5-1 and TRBJ2-7; 9 nucleotides line up with TRBD1. The CDR3 extends over 14 amino acids. The germline V gene has CDR1 SGHRS and CDR2 YFSETQ. V lost 0 bases to trimming and J lost 5 bases; unmatched junction nucleotides: 3. DNA of the CDR3: TGCGCCAGCAGCTTGGAGGGACAGGGAGACGAGCAGTACTTC. Its protein product is CASSLEGQGDEQYF.

This chain joins TRBV4-2 and TRBJ2-7; 11 bases line up with TRBD2. The CDR3 runs to 14 residues. V lost 2 bases, J lost 4 bases, and 1 base stayed unmatched. The germline gives CDR1 LGHNA, CDR2 YNFKEQ. DNA for the CDR3: TGTGCCAGCAGCCAAACTAGCGGGAGTTACGAGCAGTACTTC. Translation: CASSQTSGSYEQYF.

J is TRBJ2-3 and V is TRBV19; D is unclear. The germline V gene encodes CDR1 LNHDA and CDR2 SQIVND (reference sequence). This CDR3 is built from 14 residues. The V gene lost 2 bases and the J gene lost 6 bases, with 12 bases spanning the gap. The CDR3 region has the DNA TGTGCCAGTAGTATACCCCTTCGCGGTGATACGCAGTATTTT. It translates to CASSIPLRGDTQYF.

This clone was observed once. The CDR3 sequence is CASSQVILTSGRRDTQYF. The CDR3 nucleotides are TGCGCCAGCAGCCAAGTAATCTTAACTAGCGGGAGGAGGGATACGCAGTATTTT. The rearrangement uses TRBV4-1 and TRBJ2-3, with 12 bases identical to TRBD2. CDR1 MGHRA and CDR2 YSYEKL come from the germline V gene. The CDR3 spans 18 residues. With V trimmed by 1 base and J by 6 bases, 11 bases remained unmatched.

The chain joins TRBV4-3 to TRBJ1-1; D call uncertain. V was pared by 1 base and J by 1 base, with 7 bases between. The CDR3 is made up of 14 amino acids. Germline V gives CDR1 LGHNA, CDR2 YSLEER. Written as DNA, the CDR3 is TGCGCCAGCAGCCAAGTAACAGCGAACACTGAAGCTTTCTTT. Protein: CASSQVTANTEAFF.